This T cell receptor beta chain was sequenced in a study of T cells in Graves' hyperthyroidism and ophthalmopathy. Study-level points and caveats: Blood also contained most expanded thyroid clonotypes above 0.001. The model predicted ophthalmopathy a median roughly 6.5 months before onset.

A note on this clonotype: As yet, its antigen is unknown.

The CDR3 length is 14 residues. Per germline, CDR1 ENHRY and CDR2 SYGVKD. The ends were cut back, 5 bases at V and 4 bases at J, with 11 bases in the middle. Uncontrolled infection, other autoimmune disease, pregnancy or lactation barred patients from enrollment. Clinical symptoms, serum thyroxine, TRAb, thyroid ultrasound and orbital computed tomography informed diagnoses. Amplification of TCR beta CDR3 regions used RNA as the template. HTBI primers drove first-round RT-PCR of the TCR CDR3. TCRdb re-called the multiplex PCR reads with MiXCR, one entry per CDR3 protein. This sample has roughly 500,000 distinct CDR3 sequences, with 46% found just once.

The TCR originated in an adult woman with Graves' disease, either hyperthyroidism or ophthalmopathy (not recorded which). Sequencing was carried out using peripheral blood or thyroid tissue (not recorded which). This chain uses TRBV10-3 with TRBJ1-4, with D maybe TRBD1 (6 bases). For the CDR3, the DNA is TGTGCCATCAGTTCAGGGGACCTTAATGAAAAACTGTTTTTT. This sequence encodes CAISSGDLNEKLFF.